This TCR beta chain was recovered during a study of spatial heterogeneity in lung cancer. Study-wide background: Raw sequencing reads included, on average, more than eight appearances of each unique TCR and UMI combination.

Regarding the study as a whole: Tumor TCRs that were ubiquitous and expanded showed up in blood more at resection than follow-up.

Of note for this clonotype: Antigen: not known.

V was cut by 4 bases and J by 0 bases, with 11 bases left in between. Germline assignment: CDR1 LNHDA and CDR2 SQIVND (reference sequence). CDR3 length equals 15 residues. TCRdb reprocessed the 5' RACE reads with MiXCR, giving one entry per CDR3 protein. Of 82,000 or so distinct CDR3 sequences in the sample, approximately 12% were seen once. Regarding time point: sample taken at primary tumor resection. Whole RNA obtained from tumor, nontumor lung or frozen PBMC underwent sequencing without sorting. The donor group consisted of some 70 patients who had untreated, early-stage non-small cell lung cancer.

The receptor was isolated from a male donor with early-stage non-small cell lung cancer. The chain has TRBV19 and TRBJ2-3; D not certain. Here the sequenced sample was PBMCs, taken at surgery. The CDR3 spells CASSKDRISTDTQYF. The CDR3, as DNA: TGTGCCAGTAGTAAGGATCGGATCAGCACAGATACGCAGTATTTT.